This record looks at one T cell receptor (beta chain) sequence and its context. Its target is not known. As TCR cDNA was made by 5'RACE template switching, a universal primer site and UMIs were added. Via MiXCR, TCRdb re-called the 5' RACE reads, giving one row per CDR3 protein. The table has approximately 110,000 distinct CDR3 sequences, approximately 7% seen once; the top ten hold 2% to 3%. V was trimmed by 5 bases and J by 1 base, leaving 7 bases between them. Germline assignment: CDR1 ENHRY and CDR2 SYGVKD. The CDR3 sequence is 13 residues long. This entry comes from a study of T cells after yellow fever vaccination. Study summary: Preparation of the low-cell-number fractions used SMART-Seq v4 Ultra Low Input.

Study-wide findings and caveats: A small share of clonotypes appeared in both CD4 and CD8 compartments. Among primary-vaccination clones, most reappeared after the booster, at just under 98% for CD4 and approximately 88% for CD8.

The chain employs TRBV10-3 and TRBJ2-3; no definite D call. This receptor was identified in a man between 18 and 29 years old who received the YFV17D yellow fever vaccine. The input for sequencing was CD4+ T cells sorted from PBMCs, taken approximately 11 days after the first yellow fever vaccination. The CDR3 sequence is CAISLSGTDTQYF. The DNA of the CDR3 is TGTGCCATCAGTCTCTCAGGCACAGATACGCAGTATTTT.